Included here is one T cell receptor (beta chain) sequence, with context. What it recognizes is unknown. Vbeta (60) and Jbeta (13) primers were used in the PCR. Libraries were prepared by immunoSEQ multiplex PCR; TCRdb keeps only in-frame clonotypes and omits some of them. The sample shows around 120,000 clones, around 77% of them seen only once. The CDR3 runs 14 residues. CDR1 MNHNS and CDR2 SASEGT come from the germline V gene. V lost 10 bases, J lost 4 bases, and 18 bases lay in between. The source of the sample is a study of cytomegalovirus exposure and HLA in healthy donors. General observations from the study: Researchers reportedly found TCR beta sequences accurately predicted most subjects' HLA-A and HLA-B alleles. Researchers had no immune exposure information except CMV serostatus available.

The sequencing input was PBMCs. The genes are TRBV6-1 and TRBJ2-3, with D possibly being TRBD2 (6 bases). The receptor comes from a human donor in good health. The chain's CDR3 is CATEFGGQSDTQYF. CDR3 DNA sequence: TGTGCCACCGAGTTCGGAGGGCAATCAGATACGCAGTATTTT.